This TCR beta chain emerged from a study of CD8+CD57+ T cells in acquired aplastic anemia. In the study overall: Isolated CD4+ and CD8+ cells, once sorted, yielded DNA averaging around 3 ug. Healthy CD8+ samples averaged roughly 12 million reads. Overall study findings and caveats: Patients and controls turned out to have approximately 29 CD8+ CDR3 sequences in common. Significant differences in CD8+ Simpson's diversity were not observed between patients and controls.

CDR3 and TCR beta VDJ profiling relied on a genomic DNA template. A single record per CDR3 protein comes from TCRdb applying MiXCR to the reads. In the table there are over 150,000 distinct CDR3 sequences, about 48% of which are singletons. This clonotype was recorded at least ten times. Its cognate antigen is unknown. This CDR3 is 15 amino acids long. V gave up 1 base and J gave up 4 bases, with 16 bases separating them. Germline CDR1 DFQATT, CDR2 SNEGSKA (reference sequence). Specimen: sorted CD4+, CD8+, or CD8+CD57+ T cells (not recorded which) from PBMCs. The rearrangement links TRBV20-1 to TRBJ1-2; D remains ambiguous. This sequence was found in a human donor in good health. The CDR3 DNA is TGCAGTGCTAGAGTCTGGCGAGACGGAAGCTATGGCTACACCTTC. It is translated as CSARVWRDGSYGYTF.